The present T cell receptor (beta chain) was sequenced within a study of CD8 T cells in Susac syndrome (dated by TCRdb to between 2018 and 2020). Concerning the study at large: The study used repertoire sequencing to test whether antigen drove CD8+ T cell activation and differentiation in Susac syndrome. Study-level results and caveats: The number of individuals in the TCR sequencing and HLA analysis was recognized as being relatively small.

For this chain, trimming is 6 bases at the V end and 0 bases at the J end, and the number of junction bases without a gene match is 10. The CDR3 runs 18 amino acids, cysteine and phenylalanine included. Only CDR3 DNA remains: 54 bases, in frame from the first base. RNA was extracted using the RNeasy kit, and roughly 0.45 to 1 microgram was reverse transcribed with random hexamers. The immunoSEQ multiplex PCR assay, covering 54 Vbeta and 13 Jbeta segments, was used to amplify TCR beta CDR3 regions. To correct PCR amplification bias, a synthetic template baseline was used for both primer optimization and computational correction. Turning to the authors' computational methods: Only productive sequences were kept, with reads annotated to V, D and J genes according to IMGT and analyzed in immunoSEQ Analyzer. Clonality was calculated as one minus the Shannon entropy normalized by log2 of the number of productive unique sequences. For each patient and control, public and private clones were evaluated among the 100 most prevalent clones. A clone was defined as Susac-specific if it was absent from the healthy and MS cohorts, from around 960 published viral clones and from other ImmuneACCESS disease sequences. TCRdb reprocessed the public reads (quality trimming at Q25 with fastp, clone calling with MiXCR) and kept in-frame beta chains. Each CDR3 protein gets just one entry, which takes the most common genes and DNA from the rows behind it. In this record, the V and J calls reflect TCRdb's handling and not the investigators' own analysis. The sample table holds around 140,000 distinct CDR3 sequences, of which 95% were seen once. Of the sample, about 0.11% falls within the top ten clones.

Turning to this clonotype: Its cognate antigen has yet to be identified. No much larger clone exists at a distance of one base, and base qualities are not known.

Peripheral blood CD8+ and CD4+ T cells from healthy donors, Susac syndrome patients and multiple sclerosis patients were profiled by high-throughput TCR beta sequencing. Multiple sclerosis controls were treatment-naive patients with stable or active relapsing-remitting disease fulfilling revised McDonald criteria. Bulk CD8+ and CD4+ T cells were purified magnetically by negative isolation, whereas CD8+ TEMRA cells were enriched by FACS. Blood was drawn into EDTA tubes, processed within 24 hours, and PBMCs were isolated by density gradient centrifugation. PBMCs intended for TCR sequencing were cryopreserved in liquid nitrogen and were subsequently thawed in a 37 degrees C water bath. Purity of sorted or isolated CD4+, CD8+ and CD8+ TEMRA cells was at least 90%.

Recombination connected TRBV23-1 to TRBJ2-6, and TRBD2 aligns with 8 junction nucleotides. TRBV23-1 is an ORF, and what it does is uncertain. This clonotype originated in a human donor with multiple sclerosis. Sequenced input: CD4+ T cells from PBMCs. Here the CDR3 is given as CASSRTGLGCSGANVLTF. The sequenced DNA: TGCGCCAGCAGCCGAACGGGACTAGGGTGCTCTGGGGCCAACGTCCTGACTTTC.